These 27 T cell receptor beta chains share one sample of origin, sequenced in a study of blood T cell repertoires in COVID-19. Clones were sequenced by immunoSEQ multiplex PCR, and TCRdb holds only the in-frame ones, with some missing. The table lists roughly 200,000 clones, roughly 84% of them singletons. The sequenced sample consisted of peripheral blood. These receptors were obtained from a man aged 50 to 60 with COVID-19, enrolled during active disease.

This chain connects TRBV10-3 to TRBJ1-4; D gene uncertain. V gave up 11 bases and J gave up 2 bases, with 15 bases separating them. The CDR3 spans 14 residues. Germline V gene lookup returns CDR1 ENHRY and CDR2 SYGVKD. The CDR3 coding sequence is TGTGCCTCAAAAAATCAGGCGACTAATGAAAAACTGTTTTTT. Protein product: CASKNQATNEKLFF.

The chain carries TRBV30 and TRBJ2-7, with TRBD2 matching 11 bases. The V gene end was trimmed by 1 base and the J gene end by 5 bases; junction bases not matched to a gene: 13. The CDR3 contains 17 residues. CDR1 and CDR2 (germline): GTSNPN, SVGIG (reference sequence). The CDR3 region is CAWSETVTSGRIDEQYF. CDR3 coding DNA: TGTGCCTGGAGTGAGACAGTCACTAGCGGGAGAATCGACGAGCAGTACTTC.

Worth noting for this clone: Within the sample, other DNA sequences also encode this same CDR3. The chain couples TRBV5-6 to TRBJ2-2; 8 bases are shared with TRBD2. CDR1 and CDR2 from the germline V gene are SGHDT and YYEEEE. The J segment lost 5 bases and the V segment lost 6 bases, leaving 6 bases of the junction unmatched. The CDR3 contains 14 residues. CDR3: CASTGGPGTGELFF. The CDR3 DNA is TGTGCCAGCACGGGGGGGCCGGGAACCGGGGAGCTGTTTTTT.

The V and J genes are TRBV7-2 and TRBJ1-3; D remains unclear. CDR3 length: 16 residues. V gave up 0 bases and J gave up 0 bases, with 9 bases separating them. Germline loops: CDR1 SGHTA, CDR2 FQGNSA. The CDR3 DNA sequence: TGTGCCAGCAGCTTAGCCGGGGTACCCTCTGGAAACACCATATATTTT. This gives the protein CASSLAGVPSGNTIYF.

V gene TRBV14 combines with J gene TRBJ2-1; D is ambiguous. This CDR3 is built from 14 residues. The V end lost 6 bases, the J end lost 2 bases, and 11 bases lay between the germline ends. Germline V gene data show CDR1 as SGHDN and CDR2 as FVKESK. CDR3 DNA sequence: TGTGCCAGCAGTAAGTTAGAAACCTACAATGAGCAGTTCTTC. Its translation: CASSKLETYNEQFF. The full variable domain, with the rest looked up from reference TRBV14 and TRBJ2-1, is EAGVTQFPSHSVIEKGQTVTLRCDPISGHDNLYWYRRVMGKEIKFLLHFVKESKQDESGMPNNRFLAERTGGTYSTLKVQPAELEDSGVYFCASSKLETYNEQFFGPGTRLTVL.

The V call is TRBV5-1, the J call TRBJ2-3, with TRBD2 matching over 8 bases. The CDR3 is made up of 16 amino acids. From germline, CDR1 is SGHRS and CDR2 YFSETQ. J gave up 1 base and V 0 bases, and 4 bases lay outside the gene matches. DNA for the CDR3: TGCGCCAGCAGCTTGGTTCCAGCGGGGGGCACAGATACGCAGTATTTT. Translating gives CASSLVPAGGTDTQYF.

This clone has more than one count but fewer than ten. The chain employs TRBV3-1 (or the pseudogene TRBV3-2) and TRBJ2-3; 7 bases line up with TRBD1. J was trimmed by 7 bases and V by 2 bases; bases with no gene match: 9. The CDR3 is made up of 15 amino acids. In germline, CDR1 is LGHDT, CDR2 YNNKEL (reference sequence). DNA for the CDR3: TGTGCCAGCAGCCAATTAGGCCAGGGGGAGAATACGCAGTATTTT. Its translation: CASSQLGQGENTQYF.

This clone was observed a handful of times. This sample also contains other DNA sequences that code for the same CDR3. The chain uses TRBV5-4 and TRBJ1-1, with D tentatively TRBD1 (5 bases). The CDR3 is 15 residues long. Trimming cost V 0 bases and J 0 bases, with 9 bases left between them. Germline V gives CDR1 SGHNT, CDR2 YYREEE (reference sequence). CDR3 coding DNA: TGTGCCAGCAGCTTGGCCGGGGGTTTGAACACTGAAGCTTTCTTT. This translates into CASSLAGGLNTEAFF. The full variable domain, rest sourced from reference TRBV5-4 and TRBJ1-1, is ETGVTQSPTHLIKTRGQQVTLRCSSQSGHNTVSWYQQALGQGPQFIFQYYREEENGRGNFPPRFSGLQFPNYSSELNVNALELDDSALYLCASSLAGGLNTEAFFGQGTRLTVV.

V is TRBV6-2 or TRBV6-3 and J is TRBJ2-2; 7 bases agree with TRBD1. The V and J ends lost 2 bases and 7 bases, in that order; junction bases with no gene match: 10. The germline V gene encodes CDR1 MNHEY and CDR2 SVGEGT. This CDR3 region has 16 residues. CDR3 nucleotides: TGTGCCAGCAGTTACACCCAGGGGGTATTGATCGGGGAGCTGTTTTTT. It is translated as CASSYTQGVLIGELFF.

This clone was picked up one time. V gene TRBV2 combines with J gene TRBJ2-3, with 14 bases matching TRBD2. CDR1 is SNHLY, CDR2 FYNNEI, per germline. Trimming removed 6 bases from V and 0 bases from J; junction bases left unmatched: 5. CDR3 length: 17 residues. The CDR3 sequence: CASRPGLAGASTDTQYF. CDR3 coding DNA: TGTGCCAGCAGACCGGGACTAGCGGGAGCCAGCACAGATACGCAGTATTTT.

This chain uses TRBV5-1 with TRBJ2-7; 8 bases align to TRBD1. Germline V CDR1 and CDR2: SGHRS, YFSETQ. V lost 4 bases to trimming and J lost 2 bases; unmatched junction nucleotides: 8. This CDR3 has 15 amino acids. The CDR3, as DNA: TGCGCCAGCAGCGCGGGGACAGGATTAACCTACGAGCAGTACTTC. This encodes CASSAGTGLTYEQYF. The full variable domain, in which reference TRBV5-1 and TRBJ2-7 provide the parts outside the CDR3, is KAGVTQTPRYLIKTRGQQVTLSCSPISGHRSVSWYQQTPGQGLQFLFEYFSETQRNKGNFPGRFSGRQFSNSRSEMNVSTLELGDSALYLCASSAGTGLTYEQYFGPGTRLTVT.

The genes are TRBV4-3 and TRBJ1-2; a possible D gene is TRBD1 (5 bases). The ends were cut back, 0 bases at V and 7 bases at J, with 18 bases in the middle. The CDR3 extends over 16 amino acids. Germline CDR1 reads LGHNA; CDR2 reads YSLEER. The CDR3 DNA reads TGCGCCAGCAGCCAAGAAGTTCGGGCAGGGAATGGTGGCTACACCTTC. This encodes CASSQEVRAGNGGYTF.

This chain connects TRBV5-1 to TRBJ2-3; 7 bases fit TRBD1. V was pared by 1 base and J by 4 bases, with 9 bases of the junction left unmatched. The CDR3 consists of 16 residues. Germline CDR1 SGHRS, CDR2 YFSETQ. The CDR3 loop is CASSLQQGKVADTQYF. DNA of the CDR3: TGCGCCAGCAGCTTGCAACAGGGGAAGGTTGCAGATACGCAGTATTTT.

This rearrangement joins TRBV5-1 to TRBJ2-5, with TRBD1 matching 7 bases. Germline-derived CDR1 and CDR2 are SGHRS and YFSETQ. Trimming took 6 bases from V and 1 from J; bases not matched to a gene: 6. The CDR3 sequence is 14 residues long. The CDR3 loop reads CASTPAGGQETQYF. For the CDR3, the DNA is TGCGCCAGCACCCCCGCAGGGGGCCAAGAGACCCAGTACTTC.

This CDR3 is CASSLGDKFYEQYF. In DNA, the CDR3 is TGTGCCAGCAGCCTAGGGGACAAATTCTACGAGCAGTACTTC. The chain recombines TRBV3-1 (or the pseudogene TRBV3-2) with TRBJ2-7; D may be TRBD1 (6 bases). The CDR3 covers 14 residues. Germline CDR1 LGHDT, CDR2 YNNKEL (reference sequence). V was shortened by 4 bases and J by 3 bases, with 13 bases between the two germline ends.

V gene TRBV28 combines with J gene TRBJ1-5; TRBD1 agrees at 10 bases. Losses at the gene ends were 7 bases for V and 5 bases for J; bases not matched to a gene: 14. Germline loops: CDR1 MDHEN, CDR2 SYDVKM. The CDR3 covers 17 residues. The CDR3, as DNA: TGTGCCAGCAATTCTTACGGGTTGGGACAGGGGTATCAGCCCCAGCATTTT. Translation: CASNSYGLGQGYQPQHF.

The chain uses TRBV27 and TRBJ1-6; 8 bases are a match to TRBD1. Germline V gene sequence: CDR1 MNHEY, CDR2 SMNVEV (reference sequence). The CDR3 covers 15 residues. The ends lost 5 bases at V and 9 bases at J; junction bases unmatched: 9. The CDR3 DNA follows: TGTGCCAGCAGTCCAGGGACAGGTCAGAGTTCACCCCTCCACTTT. Amino acids: CASSPGTGQSSPLHF.

This chain joins TRBV2 and TRBJ2-3, with no clear D. The CDR3 length is 14 residues. CDR1 and CDR2 (germline): SNHLY, FYNNEI. Trimming removed 1 base from V and 4 bases from J, with 9 bases in between. The CDR3 DNA reads as TGTGCCAGCAGTGAAGTGCCTATCCCAGATACGCAGTATTTT. It translates to CASSEVPIPDTQYF.

This clone came up a few times. The rearrangement links TRBV6-5 to TRBJ2-7; 12 bases are a match to TRBD2. V was clipped by 7 bases and J by 5 bases; unmatched bases: 6. CDR1 MNHEY and CDR2 SVGAGI come from the germline V gene. The CDR3 runs to 14 residues. The CDR3 coding sequence is TGTGCCAGCATTCGGACTAGCGGGAACCACGAGCAGTACTTC. This sequence encodes CASIRTSGNHEQYF.

The chain links TRBV7-8 to TRBJ2-2; tentatively, D is TRBD1 (6 bases). Trimming removed 3 bases from V and 0 bases from J, with 8 bases in between. CDR1 and CDR2 (germline): SGHVS, FQNEAQ. The CDR3 has 15 amino acids. The CDR3 loop is CASSFRGSNTGELFF. The CDR3 region has the DNA TGTGCCAGCAGCTTCAGGGGATCGAACACCGGGGAGCTGTTTTTT.

This chain connects TRBV7-9 to TRBJ2-1; D is uncertain. Germline CDR1 reads SEHNR; CDR2 reads FQNEAQ (reference sequence). The V gene lost 1 base and the J gene lost 8 bases, with 9 bases spanning the gap. This CDR3 contains 13 residues. The CDR3 here is CASSLVRFDEQFF. In DNA, the CDR3 is TGTGCCAGCAGCTTAGTTAGATTTGATGAGCAGTTCTTC. The variable domain in full, completed from reference TRBV7-9 and TRBJ2-1, reads DTGVSQNPRHKITKRGQNVTFRCDPISEHNRLYWYRQTLGQGPEFLTYFQNEAQLEKSRLLSDRFSAERPKGSFSTLEIQRTEQGDSAMYLCASSLVRFDEQFFGPGTRLTVL.

CDR3 sequence reads: CASGPLVSGLGGTGELFF. CDR3 bases: TGTGCTAGTGGTCCTCTCGTTTCGGGACTAGGGGGGACCGGGGAGCTGTTTTTT. V usage is TRBV12-5 and J usage is TRBJ2-2; 8 bases line up with TRBD2. The trim removed 5 bases at V and 5 bases at J, leaving 16 bases unmatched. The CDR3 length is 18 residues. The V gene's germline CDR1 is LGHNT and CDR2 FRNRAP. Complete variable domain (other parts from reference TRBV12-5 and TRBJ2-2): DARVTQTPRHKVTEMGQEVTMRCQPILGHNTVFWYRQTMMQGLELLAYFRNRAPLDDSGMPKDRFSAEMPDATLATLKIQPSEPRDSAVYFCASGPLVSGLGGTGELFFGEGSRLTVL.

This clone was seen a few times. The CDR3 region has the DNA TGTGCCAGCAGTGACTTCGGACAGGGGGTATCGGAGACCCAGTACTTC. As protein: CASSDFGQGVSETQYF. This chain joins TRBV2 and TRBJ2-5; TRBD1 aligns across 10 bases. V shed 3 bases, J shed 5 bases, and the junction held 9 bases outside the gene matches. This CDR3 has 16 residues. CDR1 is SNHLY and CDR2 is FYNNEI in the germline V gene.

This chain links TRBV24-1 with TRBJ2-1, with TRBD2 identical over 10 bases. The J segment lost 9 bases and the V segment lost 6 bases, leaving 7 bases of the junction unmatched. CDR1 is KGHDR, CDR2 SFDVKD, per germline. CDR3 length: 14 residues. CDR3 sequence: CATSPSGSRFEQFF. The CDR3 coding sequence is TGTGCCACCAGTCCTAGCGGGAGTCGGTTTGAGCAGTTCTTC.

V is TRBV5-6 and J is TRBJ2-2; 11 bases fit TRBD2. The CDR3 has 15 residues. Germline V gene sequence: CDR1 SGHDT, CDR2 YYEEEE. Germline trimming cut 5 bases from V and 7 bases from J; bases unmatched to any gene: 7. This CDR3 is CASRVAGGPNGELFF. DNA for the CDR3: TGTGCCAGCAGAGTAGCGGGAGGGCCCAACGGGGAGCTGTTTTTT.

CDR3 sequence: CASSPPSGDTQYF. CDR3 nucleotides: TGTGCCAGCTCACCACCGTCGGGAGATACGCAGTATTTT. This chain uses TRBV18 with TRBJ2-3; D is unresolved. The CDR3 runs 13 residues. The germline CDR1 and CDR2 sequences are KGHSH and LQKENI. Between the trimmed V and J ends, which lost 0 bases and 5 bases, there was a span of 6 bases.

The chain combines TRBV3-1 (or the pseudogene TRBV3-2) with TRBJ1-2; D call uncertain. Trimming removed 0 bases from V and 5 bases from J, with 22 bases in between. This CDR3 has 18 residues. Germline assignment: CDR1 LGHDT and CDR2 YNNKEL (reference sequence). CDR3 region: CASSQDLGIAGGAYGYTF. CDR3 DNA: TGTGCCAGCAGCCAAGATCTCGGGATCGCGGGAGGCGCTTATGGCTACACCTTC.